This T cell receptor beta chain was documented in a study of blood T cell repertoires in COVID-19. As for the study in general: Collection of acute and convalescent COVID-19 samples took place in the United States, Italy and Spain. T cells, B-cell-depleted T cells, or PBMCs provided the cDNA or gDNA that served as material.

Methods used by the authors: Amplification from reference gene primers served as the basis for estimated nucleated cell counts. The method was immunoSEQ multiplex PCR; TCRdb's version includes in-frame clones alone and lacks a portion of them. D and trimming come from the DNA, and the V and J calls and clone size come from that table. The sample has 90,000 to 150,000 clones; over 60% are singletons. Specimen: peripheral blood. The TCR comes from a woman of 80 years or more with acute or convalescent COVID-19.

CDR3 loop: CATSDYTGGSTDTQYF. The CDR3 bases are TGTGCCACCAGTGATTACACAGGGGGAAGCACAGATACGCAGTATTTT. V is TRBV24-1 and J is TRBJ2-3, with 8 bases identical to TRBD1. V lost 2 bases and J lost 0; bases outside the gene matches: 3. This CDR3 has 16 residues. Germline V gives CDR1 KGHDR, CDR2 SFDVKD.